These 7 T cell receptor beta chains were all obtained from the same sample, sequenced in a study of cytomegalovirus exposure and HLA in healthy donors. Both 60 Vbeta primers and 13 Jbeta primers went into the PCR. Measured with immunoSEQ multiplex PCR; TCRdb has only the in-frame clones, and not every one. The table records about 140,000 clones, roughly 75% of them present only once. Sequenced input: PBMCs. The receptors originated from a man aged 35-49 years in good health and CMV-seropositive.

This chain connects TRBV11-2 to TRBJ2-3, with TRBD1 matching over 7 bases. The V and J ends lost 2 bases and 5 bases, in that order; junction bases with no gene match: 4. This CDR3 contains 14 residues. The germline CDR1 and CDR2 sequences are SGHAT and FQNNGV. The CDR3 loop is CASSLTRGRDTQYF. The CDR3, as DNA: TGTGCCAGCAGCTTAACTAGGGGGCGAGATACGCAGTATTTT.

V usage is TRBV6-1 and J usage is TRBJ2-5; no definite D call. The CDR3 consists of 11 residues. V shed 5 bases and J shed 7 bases, with 8 bases lying between them. The germline V gene has CDR1 MNHNS and CDR2 SASEGT. DNA of the CDR3: TGTGCCAGCAGTACTCTAGGGACCCAGTACTTC. It yields the protein CASSTLGTQYF.

The V call is TRBV5-1, the J call TRBJ2-2; 10 bases are a match to TRBD1. V was clipped by 4 bases and J by 5 bases; unmatched bases: 17. Germline V gives CDR1 SGHRS, CDR2 YFSETQ. CDR3 length: 19 amino acids. In DNA form, the CDR3 reads TGCGCCAGCAGCCTTTCCTCAAGAAGGGACAGGGGTGAAACCGGGGAGCTGTTTTTT. Amino acid sequence: CASSLSSRRDRGETGELFF.

V is TRBV7-3 and J is TRBJ2-7; 10 positions match TRBD1. The length of the CDR3 is 16 residues. J was trimmed by 2 bases and V by 3 bases; bases with no gene match: 7. Germline CDR1 SGHTA, CDR2 FQGTGA. The CDR3 bases are TGTGCCAGCAGCTTCTTCGCGGGACAGGGGACCTACGAGCAGTACTTC. This encodes CASSFFAGQGTYEQYF.

The genes are TRBV5-1 and TRBJ2-7; 8 bases line up with TRBD2. This CDR3 comprises 14 residues. Germline V gene lookup returns CDR1 SGHRS and CDR2 YFSETQ. V dropped 4 bases and J dropped 6; count of bases not matched to a gene: 9. The CDR3 DNA follows: TGCGCCAGCAGCCCGACCGGGGGGGCCCTCGAGCAGTACTTC. This gives the protein CASSPTGGALEQYF.

The chain employs TRBV5-4 and TRBJ2-1, with TRBD2 matching 11 bases. V dropped 5 bases and J dropped 5; count of bases not matched to a gene: 3. The germline gives CDR1 SGHNT, CDR2 YYREEE (reference sequence). This CDR3 contains 14 residues. DNA for the CDR3: TGTGCCAGCAGGCCGGGACTAGCGGACAATGAGCAGTTCTTC. It specifies CASRPGLADNEQFF.

The chain links TRBV19 to TRBJ2-2, with TRBD2 matching over 12 bases. Per the germline V gene, CDR1 is LNHDA and CDR2 is SQIVND (reference sequence). The length of the CDR3 is 13 residues. With V trimmed by 6 bases and J by 13 bases, 6 bases remained unmatched. The CDR3 region is CASSPTSGSGLFF. The CDR3 bases are TGTGCCAGTAGCCCGACTAGCGGGAGTGGGCTGTTTTTT.